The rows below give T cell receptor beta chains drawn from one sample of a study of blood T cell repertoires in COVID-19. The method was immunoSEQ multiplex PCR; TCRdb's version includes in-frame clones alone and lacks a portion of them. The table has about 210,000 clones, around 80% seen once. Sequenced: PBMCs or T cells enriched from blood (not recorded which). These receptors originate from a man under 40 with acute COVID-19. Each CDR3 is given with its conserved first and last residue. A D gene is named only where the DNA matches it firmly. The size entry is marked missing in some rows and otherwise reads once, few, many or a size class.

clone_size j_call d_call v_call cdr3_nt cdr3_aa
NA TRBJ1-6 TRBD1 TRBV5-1 TGCGCCAGCAGCTTGGAAAGGGACAGGGGGGCCAGTAATTCACCCCTCCACTTT CASSLERDRGASNSPLHF
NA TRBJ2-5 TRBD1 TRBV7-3 TGTGCCAGCAGCTTAATAGCAGGGGGCCGTCATCAGTACTTC CASSLIAGGRHQYF
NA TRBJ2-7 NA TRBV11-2 TGTGCCAGCTCCGGGCAGGGGATCCACGAGCAGTACTTC CASSGQGIHEQYF
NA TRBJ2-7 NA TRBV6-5 TGTGCCAGCAAGTCCGGGAGTCAGGGTCCCTACGAGCAGTACTTC CASKSGSQGPYEQYF
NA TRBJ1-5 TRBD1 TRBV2 TGTGCCAGCAGTGATGACAGGGGCGGGCAGCCCCAGCATTTT CASSDDRGGQPQHF
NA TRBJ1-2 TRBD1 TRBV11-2 TGTGCCAGCAGCATAGGGACAGGGGGCTCATCTAACTATGGCTACACCTTC CASSIGTGGSSNYGYTF
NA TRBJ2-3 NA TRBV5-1 TGCGCCAGCAGCTTGGAGCCCAATCGTGGCACAGATACGCAGTATTTT CASSLEPNRGTDTQYF
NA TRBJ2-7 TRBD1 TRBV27 TGTGCCACTAGTGGACGGGACAGGGGGCTCGAGCAGTACTTC CATSGRDRGLEQYF
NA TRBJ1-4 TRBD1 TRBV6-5 TGTGCCAGCAATGGACAGGCTCGGGAAAAACTGTTTTTT CASNGQAREKLFF
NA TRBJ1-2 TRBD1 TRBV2 TGTGCCAGCACCAAGGACAGGGTATCTGGTGGCTACACCTTC CASTKDRVSGGYTF
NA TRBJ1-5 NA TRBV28 TGTGCCAGCAGTTTACCAGGGGCTGGCAATCAGCCCCAGCATTTT CASSLPGAGNQPQHF
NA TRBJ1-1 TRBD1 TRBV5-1 TGCGCCAGCACACCGACAGGGTTATGGACTGAAGCTTTCTTT CASTPTGLWTEAFF
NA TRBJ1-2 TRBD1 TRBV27 TGTGCCAGCAGTTCCCACGGGACAGGGGACTTAGGTGGCTACACCTTC CASSSHGTGDLGGYTF
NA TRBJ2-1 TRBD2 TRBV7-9 TGTGCCAGCAGCACAGCGACTAGCTATGAGCAGTTCTTC CASSTATSYEQFF
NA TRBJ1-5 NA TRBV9 TGTGCCAGCAGCGTAGACCTGGGAGGAGGGCCCCAGCATTTT CASSVDLGGGPQHF
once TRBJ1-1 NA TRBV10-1 TGCGCCAGCTCAGCCACTCGGGGCACTGAAGCTTTCTTT CASSATRGTEAFF
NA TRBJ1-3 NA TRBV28 TGTGCCAGCACCCTCATGGGAGGTTCTGGAAACACCATATATTTT CASTLMGGSGNTIYF
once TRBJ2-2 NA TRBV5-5 TGTGCCAGCAGCGGTTTACAGTCTACCGGGGAGCTGTTTTTT CASSGLQSTGELFF
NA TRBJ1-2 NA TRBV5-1 TGCGCCAGCAGCCCAGATAACTATGGCTACACCTTC CASSPDNYGYTF
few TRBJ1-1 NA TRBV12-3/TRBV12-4 TGTGCCAGCAGTTTTGGAGGGTCGGATGAAGCTTTCTTT CASSFGGSDEAFF
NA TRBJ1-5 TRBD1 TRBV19 TGTGCCAGTAGTCCAGACAGGGGCAATCAGCCCCAGCATTTT CASSPDRGNQPQHF
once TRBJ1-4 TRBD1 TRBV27 TGTGCCAGCAGTTTAGAGAGGGGGCAGGCTAATGAAAAACTGTTTTTT CASSLERGQANEKLFF
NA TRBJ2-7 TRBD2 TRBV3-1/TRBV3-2 TGTGCCAGCAGCCAAGAGGGACTAGGACCCGAGCAGTACTTC CASSQEGLGPEQYF
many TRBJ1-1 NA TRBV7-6 TGTGCCAGCAGCTTAATTCAGGGTAGGACTGAAGCTTTCTTT CASSLIQGRTEAFF
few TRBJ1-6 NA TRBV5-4 TGTGCCAGCAGGGCGGTGGGTGGGGGCACACCCCTCCACTTT CASRAVGGGTPLHF
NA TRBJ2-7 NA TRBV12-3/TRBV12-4 TGTGCCAGCAGTTTGCGGGGTAGGAACGAGCAGTACTTC CASSLRGRNEQYF
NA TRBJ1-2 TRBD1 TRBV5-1 TGCGCCAGCAGCTTGGGGACAGGGGAAAAGGATGGCTACACCTTC CASSLGTGEKDGYTF
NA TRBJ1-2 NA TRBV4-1 TGCGCCAGCAGCCAAGGGACAGAGAACTATGGCTACACCTTC CASSQGTENYGYTF
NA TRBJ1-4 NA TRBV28 TGTGCCAGCAGACGAGGGGGGGCTAATGAAAAACTGTTTTTT CASRRGGANEKLFF
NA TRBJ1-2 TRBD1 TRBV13 TGTGCCAGCAGCACGGGACAGACCAACTATGGCTACACCTTC CASSTGQTNYGYTF
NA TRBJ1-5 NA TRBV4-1 TGCGCCAGCAGCCCGGGTCAGGGGCATAGTCAGCCCCAGCATTTT CASSPGQGHSQPQHF
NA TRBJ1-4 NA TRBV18 TGTGCCAGCTCACGACCGGGTACGGAGAATGAAAAACTGTTTTTT CASSRPGTENEKLFF
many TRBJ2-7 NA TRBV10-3 TGTGCCATCATATCGCCCGGTGGTGCCTACGAGCAGTACTTC CAIISPGGAYEQYF
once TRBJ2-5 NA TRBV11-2 TGTGCCAGCAGCTTAGAATGGCGGCCATCAGAGACCCAGTACTTC CASSLEWRPSETQYF
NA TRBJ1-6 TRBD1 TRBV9 TGTGCCAGCAGCCCCGGAGGAGGGGGCAATTCACCCCTCCACTTT CASSPGGGGNSPLHF
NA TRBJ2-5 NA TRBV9 TGTGCCAGCAGCCCCGCCGGACAGCGAAGATCGGAAGAGACCCAGTACTTC CASSPAGQRRSEETQYF
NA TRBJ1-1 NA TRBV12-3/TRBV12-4 TGTGCCAGCAAGATAACAGGGAACACTGAAGCTTTCTTT CASKITGNTEAFF
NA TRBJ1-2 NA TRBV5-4 TGTGCCAGCAGCTCAGAGAGGTACCCTAACTATGGCTACACCTTC CASSSERYPNYGYTF
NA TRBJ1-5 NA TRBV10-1 TGCGCCAGCAGCGCTCAGGGTTACCAGCCCCAGCATTTT CASSAQGYQPQHF
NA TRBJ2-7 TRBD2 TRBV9 TGTGCCAGCAGCGCCCAAGGGGCGGGGGAGTACGAGCAGTACTTC CASSAQGAGEYEQYF
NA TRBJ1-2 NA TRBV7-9 TGTGCCAGCAGCTTAGCGGTACGAGAGCTTAACTATGGCTACACCTTC CASSLAVRELNYGYTF
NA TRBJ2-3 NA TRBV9 TGTGCCAGCAGCCAAACGGACATAAGCACAGATACGCAGTATTTT CASSQTDISTDTQYF
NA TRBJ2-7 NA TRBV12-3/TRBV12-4 TGTGCCAGCAGTTTTGTACAGGGTCACGAGCAGTACTTC CASSFVQGHEQYF
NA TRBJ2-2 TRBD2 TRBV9 TGTGCCAGCAGCGTCGCCGTAGCGGGGGGGATCACCGGGGAGCTGTTTTTT CASSVAVAGGITGELFF
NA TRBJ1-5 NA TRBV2 TGTGCCAGCAGTGTGTGGGCGGCGGGTGATAGCAATCAGCCCCAGCATTTT CASSVWAAGDSNQPQHF
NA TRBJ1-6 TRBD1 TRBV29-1 TGCAGCGTGCCGGGACAGGGTTACAATTCACCCCTCCACTTT CSVPGQGYNSPLHF